This is a list of T cell receptor beta chains from one sample in a study of T cell responses to AZD1222 COVID-19 vaccine. Clones were sequenced by immunoSEQ multiplex PCR, and TCRdb holds only the in-frame ones, with some missing. The sample shows 150,000 or so clones, roughly nine tenths of them seen only once. Sequencing used peripheral blood, obtained 28 days after the second AZD1222 dose. The receptors come from an adult who received the AZD1222 COVID-19 vaccine. The CDR3 runs from the conserved cysteine through the conserved F or W. A D gene is named only where the DNA matches it firmly. Where a row states a size, it is once, few, many or the class of an expanded clone; other rows omit it.

NA | TRBJ2-6 | NA | TRBV7-8 | CASSSQSEANVLTF
TRBD1 | TRBJ1-2 | NA | TRBV13 | CASTSQGLGGYTF
NA | TRBJ1-3 | NA | TRBV3-1/TRBV3-2 | CASSAQGNGGNTIYF
NA | TRBJ2-7 | NA | TRBV15 | CATSRDGGTDNEQYF
TRBD1 | TRBJ1-3 | NA | TRBV28 | CASSFLHDRVGNTIYF
NA | TRBJ2-7 | NA | TRBV2 | CASSLRSGWPYF
TRBD1 | TRBJ2-5 | NA | TRBV4-1 | CASSQVGTGQETQYF
TRBD1 | TRBJ1-5 | NA | TRBV27 | CASSRTGSQPQHF
TRBD2 | TRBJ2-1 | NA | TRBV14 | CASSPIRRVASGRPVDEQFF
NA | TRBJ2-7 | NA | TRBV27 | CASSAQTSSYEQYF
NA | TRBJ2-2 | NA | TRBV11-3 | CASSLSSGSYTGELFF
NA | TRBJ1-4 | NA | TRBV7-2 | CASSVGGTNEKLFF
NA | TRBJ1-5 | NA | TRBV7-9 | CASSLLDQPQHF
NA | TRBJ1-6 | NA | TRBV4-3 | CASSQDLGPKNSPLHF
NA | TRBJ2-5 | NA | TRBV24-1 | CATSDPGTTLGETQYF
NA | TRBJ2-3 | NA | TRBV14 | CASSQADTQYF
NA | TRBJ1-5 | NA | TRBV4-1 | CASSQDGSSGNQPQHF
NA | TRBJ1-6 | NA | TRBV3-1/TRBV3-2 | CASSQVAGLFNSPLHF
NA | TRBJ1-2 | NA | TRBV19 | CASIKVPTNYGYTF
TRBD1 | TRBJ1-2 | once | TRBV7-2 | CASSWWGQGYGYTF
NA | TRBJ1-6 | NA | TRBV3-1/TRBV3-2 | CASSPLTAYSPLHF
NA | TRBJ1-4 | NA | TRBV5-5 | CASSLELSRGLSGEKLFF
NA | TRBJ2-7 | NA | TRBV28 | CASSLMRVTNYEQYF
NA | TRBJ2-7 | NA | TRBV6-5 | CASSYGGGPPYEQYF
NA | TRBJ2-7 | NA | TRBV7-3 | CASSLNWEAEQYF
NA | TRBJ1-1 | NA | TRBV6-5 | CASSFGQFTEAFF
NA | TRBJ2-1 | NA | TRBV7-6 | CASSSRDSSSYNEQFF
NA | TRBJ2-1 | NA | TRBV10-1 | CASSEVQGGLVNEQFF
TRBD1 | TRBJ1-1 | NA | TRBV5-1 | CASSLERGLTEAFF
TRBD2 | TRBJ2-7 | NA | TRBV7-2 | CASRLLAGHLGEQYF
NA | TRBJ2-7 | NA | TRBV11-2 | CASSLDRTFGGAGRTYEQYF
NA | TRBJ2-7 | NA | TRBV5-5 | CASSFWRDEQYF
NA | TRBJ2-1 | once | TRBV6-5 | CASSYGSASYNEQFF
NA | TRBJ2-1 | NA | TRBV20-1 | CSARSTGGIF
NA | TRBJ1-5 | NA | TRBV4-3 | CASSQEKWSSNQPQHF
NA | TRBJ2-5 | NA | TRBV12-3/TRBV12-4 | CASTRDIGETQYF
TRBD1 | TRBJ2-5 | NA | TRBV5-4 | CASSSHPPGQGFGTQYF
NA | TRBJ2-3 | NA | TRBV9 | CASSVLPDTQYF
NA | TRBJ1-1 | NA | TRBV7-6 | CASSLAVTALMNTEAFF
NA | TRBJ1-1 | NA | TRBV7-7 | CASTLGSGGTEAFF
NA | TRBJ2-3 | once | TRBV7-8 | CATTLGTDTQYF
TRBD1 | TRBJ1-2 | NA | TRBV6-2/TRBV6-3 | CASSNDRGALNGYTF
TRBD2 | TRBJ2-3 | NA | TRBV6-4 | CASSGLAGSYTDTQYF
NA | TRBJ1-3 | NA | TRBV19 | CASSIVAVPSGHTIYF